One and the same sample provided the 20 T cell receptor beta chains below, sequenced in a study of identical twins. TCRdb analysed the 5' RACE reads with MiXCR anew, one entry per CDR3 protein. The data show approximately 490,000 distinct CDR3 sequences, with around 20% seen just once and approximately 0.5% held by the top ten. This sample also belongs to another study, concerning yellow fever vaccine responses in identical twins.

Sample: CD4+ T cells sorted from blood. The receptor source for this set is a woman younger than 30 in good health.

This sequence joins TRBV5-1 and TRBJ2-1; possible D gene TRBD1, 5 bases. The CDR3 covers 14 residues. In germline, CDR1 is SGHRS, CDR2 YFSETQ. The V end was cut by 0 bases, the J end by 8 bases, with 12 bases between. Written as DNA, the CDR3 is TGCGCCAGCAGCTTGGGGGCAGGGCAGGATGAGCAGTTCTTC. Translated, it gives CASSLGAGQDEQFF.

The chain employs TRBV7-6 and TRBJ2-2; 7 bases fit TRBD1. The CDR3 runs 17 residues. V gave up 0 bases and J gave up 6 bases; unmatched junction bases: 10. CDR1 SGHVS and CDR2 FNYEAQ come from the germline V gene. In DNA, the CDR3 is TGTGCCAGCAGCTTAGCGTCTCTCCAGGGGGTGGCCGGGGAGCTGTTTTTT. It translates to CASSLASLQGVAGELFF.

The chain carries TRBV5-4 and TRBJ1-1; no clear D. Germline V lookup: CDR1 SGHNT, CDR2 YYREEE (reference sequence). V shed 6 bases and J shed 0 bases, with 21 bases lying between them. This CDR3 spans 17 amino acids. The CDR3 here is CASTTPGRPRMNTEAFF. CDR3 in DNA: TGTGCCAGCACTACCCCGGGCAGGCCGCGTATGAACACTGAAGCTTTCTTT.

This clonotype has only a few counts. The chain joins TRBV5-6 to TRBJ2-1, with TRBD1 identical over 10 bases. Germline values: CDR1 SGHDT, CDR2 YYEEEE. The CDR3 contains 15 residues. Trimming took 0 bases from V and 9 from J; bases not matched to a gene: 6. Written as DNA, the CDR3 is TGTGCCAGCAGCTTGGGACAGGGGGCCGTAGGTGAGCAGTTCTTC. Protein product: CASSLGQGAVGEQFF.

This clonotype was seen only a few times. This rearrangement joins TRBV12-3 or TRBV12-4 to TRBJ2-5, with 11 nucleotides matching TRBD1. The CDR3 has 17 residues. The junction had 11 bases not matched to a gene; V was cut back by 3 bases and J by 5 bases. The CDR3 is CASSFLSAGQGEETQYF. Here the CDR3 DNA reads TGTGCCAGCAGTTTTCTCTCTGCGGGACAGGGGGAGGAGACCCAGTACTTC.

The chain links TRBV18 to TRBJ2-7; 8 nucleotides match TRBD2. With 3 bases clipped from V and 2 bases from J, the junction kept 6 bases outside the gene matches. Germline values: CDR1 KGHSH, CDR2 LQKENI. The CDR3 is 15 residues long. CDR3 nucleotide sequence: TGTGCCAGCTCACCCAAGCGGGAGCGAACCTACGAGCAGTACTTC. Its protein is CASSPKRERTYEQYF. The complete variable domain, with remaining parts taken from reference TRBV18 and TRBJ2-7, reads NAGVMQNPRHLVRRRGQEARLRCSPMKGHSHVYWYRQLPEEGLKFMVYLQKENIIDESGMPKERFSAEFPKEGPSILRIQQVVRGDSAAYFCASSPKRERTYEQYFGPGTRLTVT.

J is TRBJ2-5 and V is TRBV5-1; a possible D gene is TRBD1 (6 bases). The CDR3 runs 16 residues. V dropped 0 bases and J dropped 4 bases, with 16 bases sitting between them. Germline CDR1 reads SGHRS; CDR2 reads YFSETQ. CDR3 nucleotide sequence: TGCGCCAGCAGCTTGGGACAGGTTCAATTGGTAGAGACCCAGTACTTC. It encodes CASSLGQVQLVETQYF.

This clonotype was counted only a few times. V usage is TRBV20-1 and J usage is TRBJ1-4; TRBD1 might be the D (5 bases). Trimming pared 5 bases from V and 4 bases from J, leaving 11 bases between. Germline assignment: CDR1 DFQATT and CDR2 SNEGSKA (reference sequence). The CDR3 length is 13 residues. The CDR3 region has the DNA TGCAGTGCTTCCGGGACGGTTAATGAAAAACTGTTTTTT. Amino acids: CSASGTVNEKLFF.

This clonotype was seen a handful of times. V is TRBV7-8 and J is TRBJ2-7; 8 positions match TRBD2. The trim removed 1 base at V and 7 bases at J, leaving 0 bases unmatched. The CDR3 length is 12 residues. Germline assignment: CDR1 SGHVS and CDR2 FQNEAQ. CDR3 DNA: TGTGCCAGCAGCTTAGTAGCGGGGGAGCAGTACGTC. Its translation is CASSLVAGEQYV.

This clonotype was seen a single time. With a much larger clone just one base away, this may be a read error. The chain carries TRBV5-1 and TRBJ2-7, with D possibly TRBD2 on 5 matching bases. The ends were cut back, 4 bases at V and 5 bases at J, with 16 bases in the middle. Germline values: CDR1 SGHRS, CDR2 YFSETQ. The CDR3 loop spans 14 amino acids. CDR3 DNA: TGCGCCAGCAGCCGAAAACGGGGAAGCGACGAGCAGTACTTC. It codes for CASSRKRGSDEQYF.

V is TRBV10-3 and J is TRBJ2-7; TRBD2 is a possible D gene (6 bases). The CDR3 has 14 residues. Germline V gene sequence: CDR1 ENHRY, CDR2 SYGVKD. V was shortened by 3 bases and J by 4 bases, with 13 bases between the two germline ends. In DNA, the CDR3 is TGTGCCATCAGTGACAAAGCGGGTCATTACGAGCAGTACTTC. The encoded protein is CAISDKAGHYEQYF.

In this sample, this clonotype turned up a few times. The chain uses TRBV5-1 and TRBJ2-1; tentatively, D is TRBD2 (6 bases). Trimming took 4 bases from V and 4 from J, leaving 9 bases between them. The germline V gene encodes CDR1 SGHRS and CDR2 YFSETQ. The CDR3 is made up of 13 amino acids. CDR3 bases: TGCGCCAGCAGCAGACTAGATTACAATGAGCAGTTCTTC. This sequence encodes CASSRLDYNEQFF.

In this sample, this clonotype turned up once. This may be a read error: a much more frequent sequence differs by one nucleotide. The rearrangement uses TRBV2 and TRBJ2-5; D gene unclear. The CDR3 extends over 15 amino acids. Deletions cut 4 bases from V and 6 bases from J, with 18 bases between. Germline CDR1 reads SNHLY; CDR2 reads FYNNEI. Here the CDR3 reads CASSAVPGPVKTQYF. CDR3 nucleotide sequence: TGTGCCAGCAGTGCCGTCCCGGGTCCGGTAAAGACCCAGTACTTC.

The chain combines TRBV5-5 with TRBJ2-3; tentatively, D is TRBD2 (5 bases). Looked up from germline, CDR1 is SGHKS and CDR2 is YYEKEE (reference sequence). Trimming took off 6 bases at V and 4 bases at J, with 18 bases between the two ends. The CDR3 is 15 amino acids. CDR3 in DNA: TGTGCCAGCACCCCCCCCGGGCTAGCCGCAGATACGCAGTATTTT. Amino acids: CASTPPGLAADTQYF.

The V call is TRBV3-1, the J call TRBJ2-5, with D unresolved. This CDR3 has 15 residues. Germline CDR1 is LGHDT and CDR2 is YNNKEL (reference sequence). V lost 10 bases, J lost 3 bases, and 21 bases lay in between. CDR3 protein: CATCQDWADKETQYF. In DNA, the CDR3 is TGTGCCACCTGCCAAGATTGGGCAGACAAAGAGACCCAGTACTTC.

In regard to this clonotype: The germline gene is not matched at one end of the junction; a read error may be the cause. This chain joins TRBV13 and TRBJ2-1; D may be TRBD1 (5 bases). The germline V gene has CDR1 PRHDT and CDR2 FYEKMQ (reference sequence). This CDR3 region has 17 residues. In DNA form, the CDR3 reads TGTACCAGCAGTTTACTTAACATTGGGCAGGGCACCAATGAGCAGTTCTTC. It yields the protein CTSSLLNIGQGTNEQFF.

The chain combines TRBV9 with TRBJ2-3, with D unresolved. V was pared by 4 bases and J by 4 bases, with 10 bases between. The CDR3 length is 13 residues. The germline V gene has CDR1 SGDLS and CDR2 YYNGEE. Written as DNA, the CDR3 is TGTGCCAGCAGCTCCCCCTCTGCAGATACGCAGTATTTT. The encoded protein is CASSSPSADTQYF.

This chain links TRBV20-1 with TRBJ1-5; a weak D match, TRBD1 (6 bases). The CDR3 is made up of 14 amino acids. The germline V gene has CDR1 DFQATT and CDR2 SNEGSKA (reference sequence). CDR3 in amino acids: CSAWDTNSNQPQHF. CDR3 nucleotides: TGCAGCGCCTGGGACACCAATAGCAATCAGCCCCAGCATTTT.

V usage is TRBV12-3 or TRBV12-4 and J usage is TRBJ1-1; perhaps TRBD1 as D (5 bases). Deletions cut 6 bases from V and 1 base from J, with 15 bases between. The CDR3 totals 15 residues. DNA of the CDR3: TGTGCCAGCAGCCTTGTTTCAGGGCGGAACACTGAAGCTTTCTTT. Amino acid sequence: CASSLVSGRNTEAFF.

The rearrangement links TRBV4-1 to TRBJ2-1; 7 bases are a match to TRBD1. The CDR3 runs to 13 residues. The germline V gene encodes CDR1 MGHRA and CDR2 YSYEKL. Trimming removed 3 bases from V and 8 bases from J; junction bases left unmatched: 4. The CDR3 loop is CASSQFQGDEQFF. In DNA form, the CDR3 reads TGCGCCAGCAGCCAGTTCCAGGGGGATGAGCAGTTCTTC.